Listed below are T cell receptor beta chains from one sample, sequenced in a study of blood T cells in healthy people across ages. Each CDR3 protein gets one entry after TCRdb re-called the 5' RACE reads with MiXCR. The data hold 1.2 million to 1.5 million distinct CDR3 sequences, with around 59% observed a single time. The source material was blood. These receptors came from a man aged 18 to 30 in good health. CDR3s include the opening cysteine and the closing phenylalanine or tryptophan. Fields, in order: V gene, clone size, D gene, J gene, CDR3 protein. A D gene is named only where the DNA matches it firmly. Rows give clone size only sometimes, using once, few, many, or a class for an expanded clone.

v_call: TRBV12-3/TRBV12-4; clone_size: .; d_call: .; j_call: TRBJ2-6; cdr3_aa: CASWARGPGANVLTF
v_call: TRBV4-2; clone_size: .; d_call: .; j_call: TRBJ1-2; cdr3_aa: CASSQVAQQKYGYTF
v_call: TRBV27; clone_size: few; d_call: .; j_call: TRBJ1-2; cdr3_aa: CASSSRLDYGYTF
v_call: TRBV6-2/TRBV6-3; clone_size: .; d_call: TRBD1; j_call: TRBJ1-5; cdr3_aa: CASNRGQGLNQPQHF
v_call: TRBV7-2; clone_size: few; d_call: .; j_call: TRBJ2-3; cdr3_aa: CASSVAVFSTDTQYF
v_call: TRBV10-3; clone_size: many; d_call: TRBD2; j_call: TRBJ2-3; cdr3_aa: CAISERTSGSDTQYF
v_call: TRBV7-9; clone_size: many; d_call: .; j_call: TRBJ1-3; cdr3_aa: CASSANGFTIYF
v_call: TRBV7-6; clone_size: .; d_call: .; j_call: TRBJ2-3; cdr3_aa: CASSSMAGPSTDTQYF
v_call: TRBV7-9; clone_size: .; d_call: .; j_call: TRBJ1-5; cdr3_aa: CASSLRDQPQHF
v_call: TRBV10-1; clone_size: .; d_call: .; j_call: TRBJ2-5; cdr3_aa: CASGTRETQYF
v_call: TRBV6-1; clone_size: .; d_call: .; j_call: TRBJ2-6; cdr3_aa: CASSEASPNTGSGANVLTF
v_call: TRBV3-1; clone_size: .; d_call: .; j_call: TRBJ2-1; cdr3_aa: CASSQERSFPYNEQFF
v_call: TRBV4-3; clone_size: once; d_call: TRBD1; j_call: TRBJ1-4; cdr3_aa: CASSQARTGGEKLFF
v_call: TRBV10-3; clone_size: .; d_call: .; j_call: TRBJ2-4; cdr3_aa: CAISQTYYERYF
v_call: TRBV20-1; clone_size: once; d_call: TRBD2; j_call: TRBJ2-5; cdr3_aa: CSALASREGSNEQYF
v_call: TRBV11-2; clone_size: .; d_call: .; j_call: TRBJ2-5; cdr3_aa: CASSLVVGYQETQYF
v_call: TRBV25-1; clone_size: .; d_call: .; j_call: TRBJ1-5; cdr3_aa: CASSGGVGQPQHF
v_call: TRBV20-1; clone_size: few; d_call: TRBD2; j_call: TRBJ2-7; cdr3_aa: CSAWIFSGEVYEQYF
v_call: TRBV20-1; clone_size: .; d_call: .; j_call: TRBJ1-1; cdr3_aa: CSARILPDTEAFF
v_call: TRBV20-1; clone_size: few; d_call: .; j_call: TRBJ2-3; cdr3_aa: CSARERGSTDTQYF
v_call: TRBV28; clone_size: .; d_call: .; j_call: TRBJ1-2; cdr3_aa: CASSLSAGMANYGYTF
v_call: TRBV2; clone_size: few; d_call: .; j_call: TRBJ2-3; cdr3_aa: CASRAGLTSTDTQYF
v_call: TRBV12-3/TRBV12-4; clone_size: .; d_call: .; j_call: .; cdr3_aa: CASSYRVMAEQYF
v_call: TRBV27; clone_size: .; d_call: TRBD2; j_call: TRBJ2-7; cdr3_aa: CASRSPGLAVPYEQYF
v_call: TRBV2; clone_size: .; d_call: TRBD1; j_call: .; cdr3_aa: CASSDMRGQGNEQYF
v_call: TRBV29-1; clone_size: .; d_call: .; j_call: TRBJ1-2; cdr3_aa: CSVGASGYTF
v_call: TRBV20-1; clone_size: .; d_call: TRBD2; j_call: TRBJ2-3; cdr3_aa: CSARASTGAGGPGTQYF
v_call: TRBV7-9; clone_size: .; d_call: .; j_call: TRBJ1-6; cdr3_aa: CASRTGQTDSPLHF
v_call: TRBV11-1; clone_size: .; d_call: TRBD1; j_call: TRBJ2-1; cdr3_aa: CASSPGTAYYNEQFF
v_call: TRBV29-1; clone_size: few; d_call: TRBD2; j_call: TRBJ2-2; cdr3_aa: CSVDVLAGDGGELFF
v_call: TRBV29-1; clone_size: .; d_call: .; j_call: TRBJ2-1; cdr3_aa: CSAEIGSSNEQFF
v_call: TRBV28; clone_size: .; d_call: .; j_call: TRBJ2-7; cdr3_aa: CASSLLWALKSGQYF
v_call: TRBV6-5; clone_size: few; d_call: .; j_call: TRBJ2-7; cdr3_aa: CASSTFGGATDYEQYF
v_call: TRBV20-1; clone_size: once; d_call: .; j_call: TRBJ2-3; cdr3_aa: CSARDTASTDTQYF
v_call: TRBV5-5; clone_size: few; d_call: .; j_call: TRBJ1-5; cdr3_aa: CASSLLLRQLNQPQHF
v_call: TRBV11-2; clone_size: .; d_call: .; j_call: TRBJ2-7; cdr3_aa: CASSEPPGSTYEQYF
v_call: TRBV3-1; clone_size: .; d_call: TRBD1; j_call: TRBJ2-2; cdr3_aa: CAVQGACTGELFF
v_call: TRBV20-1; clone_size: few; d_call: .; j_call: TRBJ1-1; cdr3_aa: CSARTQLGTREAFF
v_call: TRBV7-9; clone_size: few; d_call: TRBD1; j_call: TRBJ2-7; cdr3_aa: CASSSPRDSLFYEQYF
v_call: TRBV3-1; clone_size: .; d_call: TRBD2; j_call: TRBJ2-3; cdr3_aa: CASSLTGGSTDTQYF
v_call: TRBV7-6; clone_size: .; d_call: .; j_call: TRBJ2-7; cdr3_aa: CASSPGGADPYEQYF
v_call: TRBV7-2; clone_size: few; d_call: TRBD2; j_call: TRBJ2-3; cdr3_aa: CASSLQRGGHTQYF
v_call: TRBV5-1; clone_size: few; d_call: .; j_call: TRBJ1-2; cdr3_aa: CASSTTNGYTF
v_call: TRBV20-1; clone_size: .; d_call: .; j_call: TRBJ1-5; cdr3_aa: CSASAPGVSNQPQHF
v_call: TRBV29-1; clone_size: .; d_call: .; j_call: TRBJ2-3; cdr3_aa: CSVVGVAEPSTDTQYF
v_call: TRBV15; clone_size: .; d_call: TRBD1; j_call: TRBJ1-6; cdr3_aa: CATSRDSGTGGSPLHF
v_call: TRBV29-1; clone_size: few; d_call: .; j_call: TRBJ2-3; cdr3_aa: CSVEEGGSTDTQYF
v_call: TRBV29-1; clone_size: many; d_call: .; j_call: TRBJ2-3; cdr3_aa: CSVLADTQYF
v_call: TRBV4-3; clone_size: few; d_call: .; j_call: TRBJ2-5; cdr3_aa: CASSLGSRGTQYF
v_call: TRBV10-3; clone_size: .; d_call: .; j_call: TRBJ2-7; cdr3_aa: CAISESWQANYEQYF
v_call: TRBV7-2; clone_size: .; d_call: TRBD1; j_call: TRBJ2-5; cdr3_aa: CASSQRTGVLQETQYF
v_call: TRBV10-3; clone_size: .; d_call: TRBD1; j_call: TRBJ2-5; cdr3_aa: CAISELWTGRGETQYF